Following are 10 T cell receptor beta chains from one sample sequenced in a study of T cell changes during pregnancy in multiple sclerosis. Profiling relied on immunoSEQ multiplex PCR, and the TCRdb table lists in-frame clones only, not all of them. The table has tens of thousands of clones, around 92% seen once. This specimen consisted of CD4+ T cells from peripheral blood mononuclear cells, obtained after pregnancy. These receptors were collected from a female donor in good health, enrolled as a control in a pregnancy study.

The rearrangement links TRBV5-1 to TRBJ1-1; perhaps TRBD1 as D (6 bases). Germline V gene sequence: CDR1 SGHRS, CDR2 YFSETQ. Trimming shortened V by 0 bases and J by 5 bases, and 11 bases separated the two germline ends. The CDR3 covers 14 residues. Here the CDR3 DNA reads TGCGCCAGCAGCTTGGCCTGGGGGCGAACTGAAGCTTTCTTT. It translates to CASSLAWGRTEAFF.

Comments on this clone: No conserved phenylalanine or tryptophan is present at the end of the CDR3, so a read error is the likely explanation. The limits of the CDR3 on the DNA are not certain, so only TCRdb's listed CDR3 is given. The chain employs TRBV7-2 and TRBJ2-3; TRBD2, the table's D call, lacks a check against the DNA. Germline V gene sequence: CDR1 SGHTA, CDR2 FQGNSA. A total of 12 residues make up the CDR3, ends included. CDR3 amino acids: CASSPRLAGPTG.

This chain links TRBV12-5 with TRBJ2-5; TRBD1 might be the D (7 bases). V was trimmed by 4 bases and J by 2 bases, leaving 14 bases between them. Germline V gene sequence: CDR1 LGHNT, CDR2 FRNRAP. CDR3 size: 15 residues. The CDR3 region is CASGSTGRWQETQYF. CDR3 coding DNA: TGTGCTAGTGGTTCGACAGGGAGGTGGCAAGAGACCCAGTACTTC.

CDR3 sequence (DNA): TGTGCCAGCAGTTCCGGACAGGGTACTGAAAAACTGTTTTTT. It translates to CASSSGQGTEKLFF. This rearrangement joins TRBV6-5 to TRBJ1-4, with 8 bases lining up with TRBD1. The germline V gene has CDR1 MNHEY and CDR2 SVGAGI. Losses at the gene ends were 4 bases for V and 7 bases for J; bases not matched to a gene: 5. This CDR3 is built from 14 residues.

The chain's CDR3 is CASSRGQESNQPQHF. As DNA, the CDR3 is TGTGCCAGCAGCCGAGGACAGGAGAGCAATCAGCCCCAGCATTTT. The chain uses TRBV5-4 and TRBJ1-5; 7 bases agree with TRBD1. Germline CDR1 reads SGHNT; CDR2 reads YYREEE (reference sequence). There are 15 residues in the CDR3. Trimming at V came to 4 bases and at J to 1 base, leaving 5 bases not matched to a gene.

On this clone: The sample contains more than one DNA sequence encoding this CDR3. This chain joins TRBV19 and TRBJ1-5, with a possible D match to TRBD1 (6 bases). The CDR3 covers 14 residues. V lost 5 bases and J lost 3, with 11 bases in between. CDR1 and CDR2 (germline): LNHDA, SQIVND (reference sequence). The DNA for the CDR3 is TGTGCCAGTAGTCCCCGGACAGACAATCAGCCCCAGCATTTT. Protein: CASSPRTDNQPQHF.

The rearrangement links TRBV5-1 to TRBJ1-4, with 8 bases that match TRBD1. The germline V gene encodes CDR1 SGHRS and CDR2 YFSETQ. Trimming removed 0 bases from V and 5 bases from J; junction bases left unmatched: 3. This CDR3 comprises 15 residues. DNA for the CDR3: TGCGCCAGCAGCTTGGGGGGACAGGTCAATGAAAAACTGTTTTTT. This encodes CASSLGGQVNEKLFF. The full variable domain, its missing parts supplied by reference TRBV5-1 and TRBJ1-4, is KAGVTQTPRYLIKTRGQQVTLSCSPISGHRSVSWYQQTPGQGLQFLFEYFSETQRNKGNFPGRFSGRQFSNSRSEMNVSTLELGDSALYLCASSLGGQVNEKLFFGSGTQLSVL.

This clone has only a few counts. The chain combines TRBV7-9 with TRBJ1-6; tentatively, D is TRBD1 (6 bases). There are 15 residues in the CDR3. CDR1 and CDR2 from the germline V gene are SEHNR and FQNEAQ (reference sequence). Trimming shortened V by 5 bases and J by 7 bases, and 15 bases separated the two germline ends. This chain's CDR3 is CASSLVGAGNSPLHF. The CDR3 nucleotides read TGTGCCAGCAGCCTCGTGGGGGCAGGGAATTCACCCCTCCACTTT.

The chain uses TRBV27 and TRBJ2-7, with 7 bases identical to TRBD1. After removal of 10 bases from V and 2 bases from J, the junction contained 8 bases not matched to a gene. CDR3 length: 13 residues. CDR1 MNHEY and CDR2 SMNVEV come from the germline V gene (reference sequence). The CDR3 sequence: CANSQGLPYEQYF. The CDR3 bases are TGTGCCAACTCACAGGGGCTACCCTACGAGCAGTACTTC.

The V call is TRBV19, the J call TRBJ2-7, with 7 nucleotides matching TRBD1. The CDR3 contains 14 residues. Trimming took 6 bases from V and 0 from J; bases not matched to a gene: 5. Germline-derived CDR1 and CDR2 are LNHDA and SQIVND (reference sequence). The CDR3 spells CASRRTGSSYEQYF. CDR3 in DNA: TGTGCCAGTAGGAGGACAGGTAGCTCCTACGAGCAGTACTTC.